These T cell receptor beta chains were read from a single sample in a study. TCRdb reanalysed the 5' RACE reads using MiXCR and keeps one entry per CDR3 protein. The table shows under 60,000 distinct CDR3 sequences, with roughly 30% occurring only once. The material sequenced was naive CD4+ T cells sorted from blood. The receptors stem from a female donor with breast cancer. CDR3s include the opening cysteine and the closing phenylalanine or tryptophan. The D gene is left open where the match is weak. Some rows have no size entry. The others give once, few or many, or a class for an expanded clone.

TRBJ2-1 TRBD2 - TRBV7-3 TGTGCCAGCAGCCCGGGACTAGGAACCAATGAGCAGTTCTTC CASSPGLGTNEQFF
TRBJ2-1 TRBD2 - TRBV20-1 TGCAGTGCTGAACCTAGCGGGGGTCTCAATGAGCAGTTCTTC CSAEPSGGLNEQFF
TRBJ2-1 - few TRBV7-2 TGTGCCAGCAGCTTAGATCTATACGACAATGAGCAGTTCTTC CASSLDLYDNEQFF
TRBJ1-1 - few TRBV12-3/TRBV12-4 TGTGCCAGCATGCGGGCCACTGAAGCTTTCTTT CASMRATEAFF
TRBJ1-1 TRBD1 - TRBV10-2 TGCGCCAGCAGTATGGGACAGTCCACTGAAGCTTTCTTT CASSMGQSTEAFF
TRBJ2-1 - few TRBV5-1 TGCGCCAGCAGCTTGGCCGAGGCGAGCTCCTACAATGAGCAGTTCTTC CASSLAEASSYNEQFF
TRBJ1-5 - - TRBV6-5 TGTACCAGCAGCCGAGGGTATAGCAATCAGCCCCAGCATTTT CTSSRGYSNQPQHF
TRBJ2-7 - - TRBV28 TGTGCCAGCAGAGATAACTACGAGCAGTACTTC CASRDNYEQYF
TRBJ1-1 - - TRBV7-2 TGTGCCAGCAGCTCACAGGCGAACACTGAAGCTTTCTTT CASSSQANTEAFF
TRBJ2-2 - few TRBV2 TGTGCCAGCAGTGATAGATTGGGCAGGGAAGGAACCGGGGAGCTGTTTTTT CASSDRLGREGTGELFF
TRBJ2-5 - - TRBV5-1 TGCGCCAGCAGCTTGGGGGTGAGCCAAGAGACCCAGTACTTC CASSLGVSQETQYF
TRBJ2-1 TRBD2 - TRBV20-1 TGCAGTGCTAGGGGCCCGGGGGGCAATGAGCAGTTCTTC CSARGPGGNEQFF
TRBJ1-4 - few TRBV10-3 TGTGCCATCAGTGAGTCGGCAACTAATAAAAAACTGTTTTTT CAISESATNKKLFF
TRBJ1-6 - few TRBV6-6 TGTGCCAGCAGTTACGCGACTAATTCACCCCTCCACTTT CASSYATNSPLHF
TRBJ2-7 - - TRBV6-1 TGTGCCAGCTCCCGCATACCATGGACCTCCTACGAGCAGTACTTC CASSRIPWTSYEQYF
TRBJ1-1 TRBD1 - TRBV12-3/TRBV12-4 TGTGCCAGCAGGCTCGACAGGGGGCTGAACACTGAAGCTTTCTTT CASRLDRGLNTEAFF
TRBJ2-5 - - TRBV7-3 TGTGCCAGCAGCTTAAACGGCCGGTCGGCTCCCCCAGACTTC CASSLNGRSAPPDF
TRBJ1-5 - few TRBV7-2 TGTGCCAGCAGCCCGGCCGATCAGCCCCAGCATTTT CASSPADQPQHF
TRBJ2-1 - - TRBV6-1 TGTGCCAGCAGTGCTACAGGGACGCGGGAGCAGTTCTTC CASSATGTREQFF
TRBJ2-7 - - TRBV5-1 TGCGCCAGCAGCCAGGAACTCACCTACGAGCAGTACTTC CASSQELTYEQYF
TRBJ1-2 - few TRBV7-3 TGTGCCAGCAGCTTAGAACCCATACAAGGGGGGATTCGTGGCTACACCTTC CASSLEPIQGGIRGYTF
TRBJ2-3 - - TRBV20-1 TGCAGTGGAAAAACACAGGGAACAGATACGCAGTATTTT CSGKTQGTDTQYF
TRBJ1-5 TRBD1 few TRBV7-2 TGTGCCAGCAGCCTAAAGACAGGGGGCAATCAGCCCCAGCATTTT CASSLKTGGNQPQHF
TRBJ2-3 - medium-sized TRBV29-1 TGCAGCGTTGACGCCTACTGGGGGAGCACAGATACGCAGTATTTT CSVDAYWGSTDTQYF
TRBJ1-5 - few TRBV7-2 TGTGCCAGCAGTATTCTAGATCAGCCCCAGCATTTT CASSILDQPQHF
TRBJ1-2 - - TRBV7-2 TGTGCCAGCAGCTTAGTTACAGGGATTGGCTACACCTTC CASSLVTGIGYTF
TRBJ2-1 TRBD2 few TRBV7-8 TGTGCCAGCAGCTTAAAGAGGACGGGGGGCAATGAGCAGTTCTTC CASSLKRTGGNEQFF
TRBJ1-2 TRBD1 few TRBV4-3 TGCGCCAGCAGCCGTCGGACAGGGGACCCTGGCTACACCTTC CASSRRTGDPGYTF
TRBJ1-5 TRBD1 - TRBV6-5 TGTGCCAGCAGTCGATACAGGGGAGACAATCAGCCCCAGCATTTT CASSRYRGDNQPQHF
TRBJ1-1 - few TRBV6-6 TGTGCCAGCAGTTATAGGGCAGCTCTGATTTGGAGCACTGAAGCTTTCTTT CASSYRAALIWSTEAFF
TRBJ2-7 - - TRBV11-2 TGTGCCAGCAGCATAGGACACAGCTCCTACGAGCAGTACTTC CASSIGHSSYEQYF
TRBJ2-5 TRBD2 few TRBV24-1 TGTGCCACCAGTGACGAGGGACTAGCGGGAGAAGAGACCCAGTACTTC CATSDEGLAGEETQYF
TRBJ2-1 - few TRBV6-5 TGTGCCAGCAGCCTACAGGGTTCCTACAATGAGCAGTTCTTC CASSLQGSYNEQFF
TRBJ2-3 - few TRBV5-5 TGTGCCAGCAGCCCCGAGGCATCAGATACGCAGTATTTT CASSPEASDTQYF
TRBJ2-3 TRBD1 few TRBV29-1 TGCAGCTGGACAGGGGACAGTTTCACAGATACGCAGTATTTT CSWTGDSFTDTQYF
TRBJ1-2 - many TRBV6-5 TGTGCCAGCAGTTACACCGACTATGGCTACACCTTC CASSYTDYGYTF
TRBJ2-3 - many TRBV5-1 TGCGCCAGCAGCCCGGTTACAACAGATACGCAGTATTTT CASSPVTTDTQYF
TRBJ1-2 - - TRBV4-2 TGTGCCAGCAGCCAAGCGACAGCTAACTATGGCTACACCTTC CASSQATANYGYTF
TRBJ2-7 TRBD2 - TRBV10-3 TGTGCCACCACCCCAGACCAAGGACTAGCGGGAGGGCAGTACTTC CATTPDQGLAGGQYF
TRBJ2-1 TRBD2 - TRBV20-1 TGCAGTGCTAGAGACCTCAGCGGGAAAGCCTACAATGAGCAGTTCTTC CSARDLSGKAYNEQFF
TRBJ1-1 - - TRBV2 TGTGCCAGCAGTGTGCAGACGAACACTGAAGCTTTCTTT CASSVQTNTEAFF
TRBJ2-3 - many TRBV5-1 TGCGCCAGCAGCTTGTACCAGCGGACAATACCAGATACGCAGTATTTT CASSLYQRTIPDTQYF
TRBJ2-1 - few TRBV5-1 TGCGCCAGCAGCTTGGCAAATGAGCAGTTCTTC CASSLANEQFF
TRBJ2-2 TRBD1 - TRBV9 TGTGCCAGCAGCGCACAGGGGCTCGGGGAGCTGTTTTTT CASSAQGLGELFF
TRBJ2-7 TRBD2 - TRBV7-6 TGTGCCAGCAGCCACCTTAGCGGGAGTTCCTACGAGCAGTACTTC CASSHLSGSSYEQYF